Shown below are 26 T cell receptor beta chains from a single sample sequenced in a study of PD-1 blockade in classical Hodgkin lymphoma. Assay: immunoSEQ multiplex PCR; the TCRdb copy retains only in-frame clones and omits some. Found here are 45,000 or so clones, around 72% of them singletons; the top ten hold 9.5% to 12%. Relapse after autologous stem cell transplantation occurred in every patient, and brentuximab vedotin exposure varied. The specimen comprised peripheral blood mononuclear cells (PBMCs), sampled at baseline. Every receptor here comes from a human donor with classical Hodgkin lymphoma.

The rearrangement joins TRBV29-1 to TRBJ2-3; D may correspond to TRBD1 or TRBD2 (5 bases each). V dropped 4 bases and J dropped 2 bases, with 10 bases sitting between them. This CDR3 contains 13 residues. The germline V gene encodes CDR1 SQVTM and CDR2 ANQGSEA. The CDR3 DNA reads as TGCAGCGTTGTCGGGGCCCACACAGATACGCAGTATTTT. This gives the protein CSVVGAHTDTQYF.

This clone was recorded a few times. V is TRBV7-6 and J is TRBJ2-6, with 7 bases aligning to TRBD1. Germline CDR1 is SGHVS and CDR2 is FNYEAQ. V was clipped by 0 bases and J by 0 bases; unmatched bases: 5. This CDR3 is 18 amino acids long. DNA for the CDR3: TGTGCCAGCAGCTTAGCTACAGGGGCGAGCTCTGGGGCCAACGTCCTGACTTTC. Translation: CASSLATGASSGANVLTF.

CDR3 in DNA: TGTGCCAGCAGCGGGGGGAAGACGGACAGGTTTCCTAACTATGGCTACACCTTC. This gives the protein CASSGGKTDRFPNYGYTF. The V call is TRBV5-5, the J call TRBJ1-2, with 7 bases fitting TRBD1. Per germline, CDR1 SGHKS and CDR2 YYEKEE (reference sequence). Trimming at V came to 4 bases and at J to 0 bases, leaving 15 bases not matched to a gene. The CDR3 extends over 18 amino acids. Full variable domain (missing parts from reference TRBV5-5 and TRBJ1-2): DAGVTQSPTHLIKTRGQQVTLRCSPISGHKSVSWYQQVLGQGPQFIFQYYEKEERGRGNFPDRFSARQFPNYSSELNVNALLLGDSALYLCASSGGKTDRFPNYGYTFGSGTRLTVV.

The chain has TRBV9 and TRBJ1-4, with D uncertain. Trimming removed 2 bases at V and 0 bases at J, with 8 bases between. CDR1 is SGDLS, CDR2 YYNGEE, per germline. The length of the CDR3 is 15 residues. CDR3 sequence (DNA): TGTGCCAGCAGCGTTATGGGCTCAACTAATGAAAAACTGTTTTTT. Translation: CASSVMGSTNEKLFF.

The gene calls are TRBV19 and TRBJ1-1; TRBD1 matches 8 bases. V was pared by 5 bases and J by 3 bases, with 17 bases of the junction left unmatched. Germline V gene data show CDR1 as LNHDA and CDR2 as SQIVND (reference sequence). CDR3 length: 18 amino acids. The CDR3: CASSVIWGQVFGDTEAFF. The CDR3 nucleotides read TGTGCCAGTAGTGTGATCTGGGGACAGGTTTTTGGGGACACTGAAGCTTTCTTT.

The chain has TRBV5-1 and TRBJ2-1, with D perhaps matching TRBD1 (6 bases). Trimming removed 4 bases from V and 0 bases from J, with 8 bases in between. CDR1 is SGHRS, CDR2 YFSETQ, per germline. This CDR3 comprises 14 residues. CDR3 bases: TGCGCCAGCAGCAGGGACAACTCCTACAATGAGCAGTTCTTC. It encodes CASSRDNSYNEQFF.

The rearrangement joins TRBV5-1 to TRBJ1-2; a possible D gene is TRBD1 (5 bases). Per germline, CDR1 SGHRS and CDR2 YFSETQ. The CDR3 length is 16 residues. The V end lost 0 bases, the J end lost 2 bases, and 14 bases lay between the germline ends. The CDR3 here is CASSLARGAVNYGYTF. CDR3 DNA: TGCGCCAGCAGCTTGGCCAGAGGGGCGGTAAACTATGGCTACACCTTC.

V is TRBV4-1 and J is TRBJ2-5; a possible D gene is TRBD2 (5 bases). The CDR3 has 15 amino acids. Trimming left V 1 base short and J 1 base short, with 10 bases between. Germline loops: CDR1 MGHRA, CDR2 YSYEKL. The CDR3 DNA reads TGCGCCAGCAGCCAAGTAGGGCTAGCCCAAGAGACCCAGTACTTC. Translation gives CASSQVGLAQETQYF.

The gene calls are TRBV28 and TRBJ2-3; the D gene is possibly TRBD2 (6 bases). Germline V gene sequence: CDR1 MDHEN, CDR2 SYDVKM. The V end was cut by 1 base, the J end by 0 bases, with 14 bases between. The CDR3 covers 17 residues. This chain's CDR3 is CASSLSDREFSTDTQYF. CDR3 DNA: TGTGCCAGCAGTTTATCCGATCGGGAGTTCAGCACAGATACGCAGTATTTT.

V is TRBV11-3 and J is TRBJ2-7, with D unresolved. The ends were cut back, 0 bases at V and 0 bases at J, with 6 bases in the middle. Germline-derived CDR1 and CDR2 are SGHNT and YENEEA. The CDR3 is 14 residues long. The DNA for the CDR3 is TGTGCCAGCAGCTTAGATCGGATCTCCTACGAGCAGTACTTC. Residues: CASSLDRISYEQYF.

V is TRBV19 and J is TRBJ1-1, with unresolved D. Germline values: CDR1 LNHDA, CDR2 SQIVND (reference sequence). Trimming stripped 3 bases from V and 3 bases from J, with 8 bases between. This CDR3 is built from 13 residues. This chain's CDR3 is CASSMVSDTEAFF. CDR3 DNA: TGTGCCAGTAGTATGGTCTCTGACACTGAAGCTTTCTTT.

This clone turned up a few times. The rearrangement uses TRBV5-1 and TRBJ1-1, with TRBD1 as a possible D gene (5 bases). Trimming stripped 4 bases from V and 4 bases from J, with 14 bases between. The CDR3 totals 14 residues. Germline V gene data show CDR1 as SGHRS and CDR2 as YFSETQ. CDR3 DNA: TGCGCCAGCAGCCCCCGTGAGGGGAGCACTGAAGCTTTCTTT. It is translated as CASSPREGSTEAFF.

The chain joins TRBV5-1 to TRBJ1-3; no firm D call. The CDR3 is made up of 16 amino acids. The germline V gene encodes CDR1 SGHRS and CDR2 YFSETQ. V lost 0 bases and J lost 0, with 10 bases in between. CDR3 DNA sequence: TGCGCCAGCAGCTTGGGCGGGGAAAGCTCTGGAAACACCATATATTTT. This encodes CASSLGGESSGNTIYF.

The CDR3 loop is CASSPPRGGNNEQFF. CDR3 DNA: TGCGCCAGCAGCCCCCCCCGGGGAGGGAACAATGAGCAGTTCTTC. The chain combines TRBV5-1 with TRBJ2-1, with 7 bases aligning to TRBD2. The V and J ends lost 4 bases and 5 bases, in that order; junction bases with no gene match: 9. Germline V lookup: CDR1 SGHRS, CDR2 YFSETQ. The CDR3 sequence is 15 residues long.

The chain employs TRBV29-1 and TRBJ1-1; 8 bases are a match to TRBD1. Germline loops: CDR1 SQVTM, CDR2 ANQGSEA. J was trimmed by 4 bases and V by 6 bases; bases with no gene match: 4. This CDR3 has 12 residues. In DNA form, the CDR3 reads TGCAGCGTGACAGGGGCCGGCACTGAAGCTTTCTTT. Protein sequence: CSVTGAGTEAFF.

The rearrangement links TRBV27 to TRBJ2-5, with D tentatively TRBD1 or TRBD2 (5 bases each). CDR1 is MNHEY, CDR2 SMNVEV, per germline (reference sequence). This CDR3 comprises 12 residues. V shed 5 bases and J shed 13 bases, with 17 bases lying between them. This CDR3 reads CASSLFRDRLYF. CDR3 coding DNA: TGTGCCAGCAGTCTCTTCAGGGACCGGTTGTACTTC.

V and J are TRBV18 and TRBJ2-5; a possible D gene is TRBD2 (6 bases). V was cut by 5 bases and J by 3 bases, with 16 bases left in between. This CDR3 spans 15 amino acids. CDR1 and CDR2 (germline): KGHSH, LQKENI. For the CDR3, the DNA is TGTGCCAGCTCATCCTCCTTTACGGGAGAAGAGACCCAGTACTTC. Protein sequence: CASSSSFTGEETQYF.

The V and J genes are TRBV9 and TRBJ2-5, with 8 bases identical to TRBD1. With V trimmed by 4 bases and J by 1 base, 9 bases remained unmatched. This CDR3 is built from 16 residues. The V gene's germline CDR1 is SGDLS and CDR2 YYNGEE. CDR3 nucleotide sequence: TGTGCCAGCAGCTCAAGGACAGGGTATTCCCAAGAGACCCAGTACTTC. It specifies CASSSRTGYSQETQYF.

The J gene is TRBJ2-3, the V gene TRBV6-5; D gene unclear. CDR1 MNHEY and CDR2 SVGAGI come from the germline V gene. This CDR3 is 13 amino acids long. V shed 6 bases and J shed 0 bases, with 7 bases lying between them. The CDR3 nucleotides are TGTGCCAGCAGGGGGTTGAGCACAGATACGCAGTATTTT. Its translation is CASRGLSTDTQYF.

In DNA form, the CDR3 reads TGCGCCAGCAGCCAAGAATATTCCGACGGAGAGACCCAGTACTTC. It specifies CASSQEYSDGETQYF. This chain connects TRBV4-1 to TRBJ2-5; no reliable D call. Germline CDR1 reads MGHRA; CDR2 reads YSYEKL. This CDR3 is 15 amino acids long. V was shortened by 0 bases and J by 4 bases, with 12 bases between the two germline ends.

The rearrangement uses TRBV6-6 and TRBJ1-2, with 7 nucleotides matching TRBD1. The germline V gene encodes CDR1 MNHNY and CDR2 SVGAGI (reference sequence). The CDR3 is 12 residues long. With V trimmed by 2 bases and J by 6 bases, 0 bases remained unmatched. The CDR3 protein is CASSYDRDGYTF. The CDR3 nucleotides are TGTGCCAGCAGTTACGACAGGGATGGCTACACCTTC.

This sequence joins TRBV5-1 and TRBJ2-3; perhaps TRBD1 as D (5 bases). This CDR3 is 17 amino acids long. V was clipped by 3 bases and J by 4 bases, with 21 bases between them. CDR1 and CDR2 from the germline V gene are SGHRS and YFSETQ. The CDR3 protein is CASSSPKGVPAADTQYF. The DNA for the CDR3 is TGCGCCAGCAGCTCCCCCAAAGGGGTCCCCGCGGCAGATACGCAGTATTTT.

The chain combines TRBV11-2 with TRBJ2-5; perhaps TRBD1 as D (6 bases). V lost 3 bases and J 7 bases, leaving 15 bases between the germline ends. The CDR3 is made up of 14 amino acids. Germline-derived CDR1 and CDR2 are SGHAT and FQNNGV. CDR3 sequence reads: CASSFGGPARTQYF. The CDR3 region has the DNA TGTGCCAGCAGCTTTGGGGGCCCGGCTCGGACCCAGTACTTC.

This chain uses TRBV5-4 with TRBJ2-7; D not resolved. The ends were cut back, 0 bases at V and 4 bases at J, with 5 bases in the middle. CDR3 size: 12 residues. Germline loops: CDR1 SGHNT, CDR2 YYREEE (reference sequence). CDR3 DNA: TGTGCCAGCAGCTTGGACGGTTACGAGCAGTACTTC. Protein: CASSLDGYEQYF.

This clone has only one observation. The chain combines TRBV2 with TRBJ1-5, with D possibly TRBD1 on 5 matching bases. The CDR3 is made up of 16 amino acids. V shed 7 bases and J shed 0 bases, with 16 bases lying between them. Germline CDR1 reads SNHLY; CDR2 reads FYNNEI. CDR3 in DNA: TGTGCCAGCAATTATGTTGGGGCGGTTAGCAATCAGCCCCAGCATTTT. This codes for CASNYVGAVSNQPQHF.

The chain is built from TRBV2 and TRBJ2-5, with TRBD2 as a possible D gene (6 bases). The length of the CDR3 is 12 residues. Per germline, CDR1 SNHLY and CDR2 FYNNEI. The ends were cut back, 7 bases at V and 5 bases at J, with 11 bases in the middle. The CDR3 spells CASIGGWETQYF. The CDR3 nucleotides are TGTGCCAGCATTGGGGGGTGGGAGACCCAGTACTTC. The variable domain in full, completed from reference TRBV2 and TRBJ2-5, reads EPEVTQTPSHQVTQMGQEVILRCVPISNHLYFYWYRQILGQKVEFLVSFYNNEISEKSEIFDDQFSVERPDGSNFTLKIRSTKLEDSAMYFCASIGGWETQYFGPGTRLLVL.